These 7 T cell receptor beta chains were sequenced from one sample in a study of blood T cells in healthy people across ages. Primed by a sample-barcoded 5' primer and a J-beta primer mix, a second PCR proceeded for about 7 to 11 cycles. TCRdb analysed the 5' RACE reads with MiXCR anew, one entry per CDR3 protein. The sample consists of about 830,000 distinct CDR3 sequences, around 62% of them appearing once. Sequenced input: blood. These receptors were obtained from a man aged 30 to 45 in good health.

V usage is TRBV7-9 and J usage is TRBJ1-1, with 10 bases identical to TRBD1. The CDR3 length is 14 residues. The J segment lost 4 bases and the V segment lost 4 bases, leaving 3 bases of the junction unmatched. CDR1 is SEHNR and CDR2 is FQNEAQ in the germline V gene (reference sequence). This CDR3 reads CASSSWTGGTEAFF. The CDR3 region has the DNA TGTGCCAGCAGCTCTTGGACAGGGGGCACTGAAGCTTTCTTT.

This clonotype was observed a few times. At one end the junction does not follow the germline gene, possibly because of a read error. The chain employs TRBV7-7 and TRBJ2-5; a weak D match, TRBD1 (6 bases). The CDR3 totals 15 residues. The germline V gene has CDR1 SSHAT and CDR2 FNYEAQ (reference sequence). The DNA of the CDR3 is TGTGCTAGCAGCTCGGGGCAGGGGAGTTTACGGACCCAGTACTTC. Encoded protein: CASSSGQGSLRTQYF. Drawing the rest from reference TRBV7-7 and TRBJ2-5, the complete variable domain is GAGVSQSPRYKVTKRGQDVTLRCDPISSHATLYWYQQALGQGPEFLTYFNYEAQPDKSGLPSDRFSAERPEGSISTLTIQRTEQRDSAMYRCASSSGQGSLRTQYFGPGTRLLVL.

The gene calls are TRBV20-1 and TRBJ1-1, with 8 nucleotides matching TRBD1. The CDR3 extends over 16 amino acids. Per the germline V gene, CDR1 is DFQATT and CDR2 is SNEGSKA (reference sequence). With 1 base clipped from V and 0 bases from J, the junction kept 7 bases outside the gene matches. This chain's CDR3 is CSARGPNRGMNTEAFF. The CDR3, as DNA: TGCAGTGCTAGAGGGCCTAACAGGGGGATGAACACTGAAGCTTTCTTT.

The chain recombines TRBV27 with TRBJ2-5, with D possibly being TRBD1 (7 bases). The last part of the DNA fits TRBJ2-7 better; the J call may be wrong. This CDR3 contains 15 residues. Per germline, CDR1 MNHEY and CDR2 SMNVEV (reference sequence). CDR3 region: CASSLAGTEYYEQYF. In DNA, the CDR3 is TGTGCCAGCAGTTTAGCGGGGACAGAATACTACGAGCAGTACTTC.

The chain employs TRBV15 and TRBJ1-5, with D unresolved. V was trimmed by 6 bases and J by 5 bases, leaving 14 bases between them. The germline gives CDR1 LNHNV, CDR2 YYDKDF (reference sequence). The CDR3 is 14 residues long. DNA for the CDR3: TGTGCCACCAGAGACGATAGGGCGTATCAGCCCCAGCATTTT. This gives the protein CATRDDRAYQPQHF.

The chain recombines TRBV28 with TRBJ1-5; TRBD1 matches 10 bases. CDR1 is MDHEN, CDR2 SYDVKM, per germline. V dropped 7 bases and J dropped 5; count of bases not matched to a gene: 5. The CDR3 loop spans 14 amino acids. DNA for the CDR3: TGTGCCAGCACCGGGACAGGGGACGATCAGCCCCAGCATTTT. Translated, it gives CASTGTGDDQPQHF.

The chain employs TRBV11-1 and TRBJ2-5, with a weak D call TRBD1 (5 bases). The ends were cut back, 2 bases at V and 4 bases at J, with 17 bases in the middle. The germline V gene encodes CDR1 SGHAT and CDR2 FQDESV (reference sequence). CDR3 length: 16 amino acids. Here the CDR3 DNA reads TGTGCCAGCAGCTTAAATGGCATTGGGGCCAGAGAGACCCAGTACTTC. Amino acid sequence: CASSLNGIGARETQYF. Drawing the rest from reference TRBV11-1 and TRBJ2-5, the complete variable domain is EAEVAQSPRYKITEKSQAVAFWCDPISGHATLYWYRQILGQGPELLVQFQDESVVDDSQLPKDRFSAERLKGVDSTLKIQPAELGDSAMYLCASSLNGIGARETQYFGPGTRLLVL.